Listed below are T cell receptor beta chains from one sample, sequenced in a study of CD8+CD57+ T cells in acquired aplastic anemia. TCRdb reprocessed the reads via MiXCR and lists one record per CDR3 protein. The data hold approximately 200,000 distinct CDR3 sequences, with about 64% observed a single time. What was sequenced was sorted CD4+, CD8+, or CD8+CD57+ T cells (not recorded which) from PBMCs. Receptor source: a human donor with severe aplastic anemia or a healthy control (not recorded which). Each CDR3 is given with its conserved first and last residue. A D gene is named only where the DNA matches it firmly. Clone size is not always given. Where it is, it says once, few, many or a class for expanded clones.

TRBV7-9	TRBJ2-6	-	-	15	CASSLAQGQANVLTF	TGTGCCAGCAGCTTAGCACAGGGCCAGGCCAACGTCCTGACTTTC
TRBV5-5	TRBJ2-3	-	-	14	CASSLITVADTQYF	TGTGCCAGCAGCTTGATAACAGTAGCGGATACGCAGTATTTT
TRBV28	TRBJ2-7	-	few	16	CASSWVAETGSYEQYF	TGTGCCAGCAGTTGGGTGGCAGAAACCGGTTCCTACGAGCAGTACTTC
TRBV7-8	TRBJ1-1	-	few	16	CASSLRRSGENTEAFF	TGTGCCAGCAGCTTAAGGCGGAGCGGAGAGAACACTGAAGCTTTCTTT
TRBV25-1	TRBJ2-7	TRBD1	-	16	CASSATPGTGPYEQYF	TGTGCCAGCAGTGCTACCCCCGGGACAGGACCCTACGAGCAGTACTTC
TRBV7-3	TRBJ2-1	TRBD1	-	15	CASSPGQGARNEQFF	TGTGCCAGCAGCCCCGGACAGGGGGCGAGAAATGAGCAGTTCTTC
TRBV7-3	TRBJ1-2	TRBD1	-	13	CASSLGQGAGNTF	TGTGCCAGCAGCTTAGGGCAGGGGGCTGGAAACACCTTC
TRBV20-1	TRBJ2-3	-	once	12	CSAKKGPDTQYF	TGCAGTGCAAAGAAGGGGCCAGATACGCAGTATTTT
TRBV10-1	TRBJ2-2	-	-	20	CASSESSGREYLSNTGELFF	TGCGCCAGCAGTGAGTCGAGCGGACGAGAGTACCTTTCGAACACCGGGGAGCTGTTTTTT
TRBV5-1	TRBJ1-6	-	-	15	CASSLAMSLNSPLHF	TGCGCCAGCAGCTTGGCCATGAGCCTTAATTCACCCCTCCACTTT
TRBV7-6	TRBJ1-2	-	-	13	CASSSGTAYGYTF	TGTGCCAGCAGCTCGGGGACTGCTTATGGCTACACCTTC
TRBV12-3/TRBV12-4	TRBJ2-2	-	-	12	CASSSGFGELFF	TGTGCCAGCAGTTCAGGGTTCGGGGAGCTGTTTTTT